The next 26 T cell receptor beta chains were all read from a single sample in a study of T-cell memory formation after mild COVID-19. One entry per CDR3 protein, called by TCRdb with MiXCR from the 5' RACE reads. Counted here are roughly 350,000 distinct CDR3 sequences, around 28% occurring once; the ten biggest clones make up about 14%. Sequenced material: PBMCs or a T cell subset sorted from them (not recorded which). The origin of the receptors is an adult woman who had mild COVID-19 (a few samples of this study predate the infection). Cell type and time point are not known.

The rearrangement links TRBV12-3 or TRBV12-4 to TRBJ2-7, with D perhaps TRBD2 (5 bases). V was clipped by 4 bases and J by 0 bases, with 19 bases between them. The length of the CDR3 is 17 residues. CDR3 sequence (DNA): TGTGCCAGCAGTTCCTCGTTACTAGATTCGTCCTCCTACGAGCAGTACTTC. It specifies CASSSSLLDSSSYEQYF.

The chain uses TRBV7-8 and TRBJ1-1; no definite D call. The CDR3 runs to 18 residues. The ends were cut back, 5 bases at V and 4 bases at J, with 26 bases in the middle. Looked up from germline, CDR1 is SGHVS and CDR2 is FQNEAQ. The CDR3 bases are TGTGCCAGCAGCCTAGGACGGACCGTCCTCGTTTGGGGCACTGAAGCTTTCTTT. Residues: CASSLGRTVLVWGTEAFF.

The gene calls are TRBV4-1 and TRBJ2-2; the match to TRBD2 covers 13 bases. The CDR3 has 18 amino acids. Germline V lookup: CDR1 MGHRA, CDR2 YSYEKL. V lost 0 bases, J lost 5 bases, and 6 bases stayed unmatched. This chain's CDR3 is CASSQERTSGRATGELFF. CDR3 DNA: TGCGCCAGCAGCCAAGAACGTACTAGCGGGAGGGCGACCGGGGAGCTGTTTTTT.

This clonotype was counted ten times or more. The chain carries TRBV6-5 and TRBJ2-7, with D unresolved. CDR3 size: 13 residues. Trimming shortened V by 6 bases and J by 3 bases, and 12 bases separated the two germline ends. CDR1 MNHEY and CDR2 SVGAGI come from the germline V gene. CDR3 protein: CASRLTVNYEQYF. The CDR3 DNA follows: TGTGCCAGCAGGCTGACTGTAAACTACGAGCAGTACTTC.

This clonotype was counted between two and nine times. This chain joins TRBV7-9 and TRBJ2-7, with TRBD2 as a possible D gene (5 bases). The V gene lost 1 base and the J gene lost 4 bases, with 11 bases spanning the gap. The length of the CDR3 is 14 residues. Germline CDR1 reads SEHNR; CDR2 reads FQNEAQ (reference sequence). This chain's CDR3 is CASSLEYRRYEQYF. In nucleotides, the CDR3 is TGTGCCAGCAGCTTAGAATATCGGAGGTACGAGCAGTACTTC. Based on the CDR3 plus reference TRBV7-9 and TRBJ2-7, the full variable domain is DTGVSQNPRHKITKRGQNVTFRCDPISEHNRLYWYRQTLGQGPEFLTYFQNEAQLEKSRLLSDRFSAERPKGSFSTLEIQRTEQGDSAMYLCASSLEYRRYEQYFGPGTRLTVT.

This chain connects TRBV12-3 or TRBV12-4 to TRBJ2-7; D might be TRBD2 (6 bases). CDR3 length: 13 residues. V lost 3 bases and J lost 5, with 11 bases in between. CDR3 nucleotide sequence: TGTGCCAGCAGTTTTGTTCCGGGAGACGAGCAGTACTTC. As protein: CASSFVPGDEQYF.

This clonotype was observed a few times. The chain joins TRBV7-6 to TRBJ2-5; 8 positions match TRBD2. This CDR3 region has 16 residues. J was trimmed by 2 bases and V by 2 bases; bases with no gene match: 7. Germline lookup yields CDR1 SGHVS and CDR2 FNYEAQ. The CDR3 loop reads CASSLIVAGIQETQYF. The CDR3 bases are TGTGCCAGCAGCTTAATTGTAGCGGGGATACAAGAGACCCAGTACTTC.

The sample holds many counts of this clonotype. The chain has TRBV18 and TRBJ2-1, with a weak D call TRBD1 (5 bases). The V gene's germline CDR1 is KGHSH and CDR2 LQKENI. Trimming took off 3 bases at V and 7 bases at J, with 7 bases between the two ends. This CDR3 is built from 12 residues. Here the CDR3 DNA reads TGTGCCAGCTCACCTCAGGGAAATGAGCAGTTCTTC. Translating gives CASSPQGNEQFF.

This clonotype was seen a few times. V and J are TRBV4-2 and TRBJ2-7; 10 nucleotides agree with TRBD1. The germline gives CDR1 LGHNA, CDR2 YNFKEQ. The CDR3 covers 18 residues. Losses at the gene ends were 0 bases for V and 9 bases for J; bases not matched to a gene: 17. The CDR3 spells CASSQETGTGDQGGGQYF. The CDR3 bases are TGTGCCAGCAGCCAAGAGACCGGGACAGGGGACCAAGGTGGCGGGCAGTACTTC.

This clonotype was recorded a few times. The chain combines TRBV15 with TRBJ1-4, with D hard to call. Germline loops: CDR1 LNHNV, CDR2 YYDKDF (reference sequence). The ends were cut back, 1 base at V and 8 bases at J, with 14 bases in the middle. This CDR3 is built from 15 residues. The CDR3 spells CATSRAYELGEKLFF. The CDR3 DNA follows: TGTGCCACCAGCAGAGCTTACGAATTGGGAGAAAAACTGTTTTTT.

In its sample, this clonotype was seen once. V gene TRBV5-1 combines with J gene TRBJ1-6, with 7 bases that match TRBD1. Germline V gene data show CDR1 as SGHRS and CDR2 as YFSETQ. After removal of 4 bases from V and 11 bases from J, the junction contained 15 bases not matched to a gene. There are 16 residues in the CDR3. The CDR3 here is CASSAGGRQGGAPLHF. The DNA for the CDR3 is TGCGCCAGCAGCGCCGGAGGGCGACAGGGAGGGGCACCCCTCCACTTT.

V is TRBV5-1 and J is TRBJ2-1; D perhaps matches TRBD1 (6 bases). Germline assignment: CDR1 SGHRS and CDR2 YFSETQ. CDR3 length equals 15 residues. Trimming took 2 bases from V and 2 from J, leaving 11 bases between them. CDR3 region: CASSLQGGPYNEQFF. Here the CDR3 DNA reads TGCGCCAGCAGCTTACAGGGTGGTCCCTACAATGAGCAGTTCTTC.

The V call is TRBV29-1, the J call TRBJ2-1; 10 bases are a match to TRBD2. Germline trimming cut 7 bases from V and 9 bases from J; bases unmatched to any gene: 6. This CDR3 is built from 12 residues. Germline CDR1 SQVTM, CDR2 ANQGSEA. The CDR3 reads CSAHGTSAEQFF. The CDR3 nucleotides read TGCAGCGCCCATGGGACTAGCGCTGAGCAGTTCTTC.

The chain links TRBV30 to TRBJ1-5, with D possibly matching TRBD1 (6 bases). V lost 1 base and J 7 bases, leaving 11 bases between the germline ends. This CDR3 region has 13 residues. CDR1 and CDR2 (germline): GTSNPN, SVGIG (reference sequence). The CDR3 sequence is CAWSDRDGQPQHF. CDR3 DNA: TGTGCCTGGAGTGACAGGGACGGCCAGCCCCAGCATTTT.

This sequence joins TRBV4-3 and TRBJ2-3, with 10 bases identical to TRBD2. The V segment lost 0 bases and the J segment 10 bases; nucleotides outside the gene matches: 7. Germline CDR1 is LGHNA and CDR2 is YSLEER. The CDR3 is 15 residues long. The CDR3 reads CASSQDYLAGVPQYF. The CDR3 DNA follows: TGCGCCAGCAGCCAAGATTATCTAGCGGGAGTCCCGCAGTATTTT.

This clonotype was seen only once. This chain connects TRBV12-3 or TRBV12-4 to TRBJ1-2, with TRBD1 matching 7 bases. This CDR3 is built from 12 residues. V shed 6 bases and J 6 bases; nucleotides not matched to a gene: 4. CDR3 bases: TGTGCCAGCAGCCAGGGGGGGAATGGCTACACCTTC. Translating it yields CASSQGGNGYTF.

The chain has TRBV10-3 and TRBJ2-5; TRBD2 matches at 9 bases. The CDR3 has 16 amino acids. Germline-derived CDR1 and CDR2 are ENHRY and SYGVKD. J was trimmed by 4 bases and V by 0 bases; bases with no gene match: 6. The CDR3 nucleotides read TGTGCCATCAGTGAGTCGCGCGGGACTAGCAGAGAGACCCAGTACTTC. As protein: CAISESRGTSRETQYF.

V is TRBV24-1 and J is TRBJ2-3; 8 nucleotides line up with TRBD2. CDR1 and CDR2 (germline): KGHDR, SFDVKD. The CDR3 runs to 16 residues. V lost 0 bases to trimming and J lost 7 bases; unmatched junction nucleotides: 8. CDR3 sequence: CATSDLSQAGDNTQYF. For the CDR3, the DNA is TGTGCCACCAGTGATTTGTCGCAAGCGGGAGACAATACGCAGTATTTT.

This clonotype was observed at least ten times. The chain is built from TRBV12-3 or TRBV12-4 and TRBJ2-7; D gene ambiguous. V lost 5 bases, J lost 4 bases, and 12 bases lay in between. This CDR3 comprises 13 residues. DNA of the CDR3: TGTGCCAGCAGTCTGTGGAGCGCTTACGAGCAGTACTTC. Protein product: CASSLWSAYEQYF.

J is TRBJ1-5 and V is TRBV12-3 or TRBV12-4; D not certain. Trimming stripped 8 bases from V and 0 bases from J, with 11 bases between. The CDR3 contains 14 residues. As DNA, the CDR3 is TGTGCCAGCCGAGGGCCATATAGCAATCAGCCCCAGCATTTT. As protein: CASRGPYSNQPQHF.

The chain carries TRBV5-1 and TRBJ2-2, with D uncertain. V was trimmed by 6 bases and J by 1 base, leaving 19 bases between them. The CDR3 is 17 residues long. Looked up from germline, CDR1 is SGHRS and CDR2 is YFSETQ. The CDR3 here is CASKREQISWNTGELFF. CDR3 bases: TGCGCCAGCAAACGCGAACAGATCAGTTGGAACACCGGGGAGCTGTTTTTT.

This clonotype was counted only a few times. CDR3 sequence (DNA): TGTGCCAGCTACAATCGCCCGGGAAACATTCAGTACTTC. As protein: CASYNRPGNIQYF. The V call is TRBV6-2 or TRBV6-3, the J call TRBJ2-4; D gene ambiguous. The CDR3 runs 13 residues. V dropped 8 bases and J dropped 6 bases, with 14 bases sitting between them. Per the germline V gene, CDR1 is MNHEY and CDR2 is SVGEGT.

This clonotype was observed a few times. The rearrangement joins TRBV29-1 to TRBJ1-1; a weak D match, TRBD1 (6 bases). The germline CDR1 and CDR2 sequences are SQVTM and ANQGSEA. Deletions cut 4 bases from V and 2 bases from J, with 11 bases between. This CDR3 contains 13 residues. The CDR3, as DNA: TGCAGCGTTGTCAGGGGCCTTAACACTGAAGCTTTCTTT. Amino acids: CSVVRGLNTEAFF.

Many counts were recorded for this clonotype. In DNA, the CDR3 is TGTGCCATCAGTGAGTCCGGGACAGCCCATGCCTACACTGAAGCTTTCTTT. Translation gives CAISESGTAHAYTEAFF. This chain links TRBV10-3 with TRBJ1-1; 7 nucleotides match TRBD1. From germline, CDR1 is ENHRY and CDR2 SYGVKD. With V trimmed by 0 bases and J by 3 bases, 10 bases remained unmatched. The CDR3 runs 17 residues.

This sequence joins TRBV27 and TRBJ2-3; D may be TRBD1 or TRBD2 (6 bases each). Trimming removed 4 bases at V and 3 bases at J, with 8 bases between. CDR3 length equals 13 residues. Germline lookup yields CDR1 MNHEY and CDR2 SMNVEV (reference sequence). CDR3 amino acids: CASSWRGTDTQYF. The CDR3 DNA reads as TGTGCCAGCAGTTGGAGGGGGACAGATACGCAGTATTTT.

The CDR3 coding sequence is TGTGCCAGCACGGCGACAGGGGGCAGTTTGAACACCGGGGAGCTGTTTTTT. Its translation is CASTATGGSLNTGELFF. The chain is built from TRBV27 and TRBJ2-2, with 10 bases matching TRBD1. Trimming at V came to 7 bases and at J to 1 base, leaving 9 bases not matched to a gene. The CDR3 loop spans 17 amino acids. CDR1 and CDR2 (germline): MNHEY, SMNVEV (reference sequence).